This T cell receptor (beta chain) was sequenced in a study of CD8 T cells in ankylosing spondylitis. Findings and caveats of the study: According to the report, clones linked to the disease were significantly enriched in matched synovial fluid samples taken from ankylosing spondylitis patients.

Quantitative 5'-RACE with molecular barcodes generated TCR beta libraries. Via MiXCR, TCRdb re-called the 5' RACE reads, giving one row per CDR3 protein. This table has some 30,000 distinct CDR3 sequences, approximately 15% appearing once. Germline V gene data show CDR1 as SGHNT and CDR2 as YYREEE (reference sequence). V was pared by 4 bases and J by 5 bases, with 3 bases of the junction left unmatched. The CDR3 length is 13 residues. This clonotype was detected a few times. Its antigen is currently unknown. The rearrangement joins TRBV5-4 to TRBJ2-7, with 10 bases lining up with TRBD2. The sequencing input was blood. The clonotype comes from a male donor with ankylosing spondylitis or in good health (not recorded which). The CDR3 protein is CASSLAGVNEQYF. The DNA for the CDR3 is TGTGCCAGCAGCCTAGCGGGAGTGAACGAGCAGTACTTC.